The clone carrying this T cell receptor (beta chain) was seen more than once but under ten times. This sample is part of a study of blood T cell repertoires in COVID-19. Turning to the study itself: The cDNA or gDNA used as material had been derived from T cells, B-cell-depleted T cells, or PBMCs.

Per the germline V gene, CDR1 is LNHDA and CDR2 is SQIVND (reference sequence). The CDR3 loop spans 13 amino acids. V lost 7 bases and J lost 5, with 13 bases in between. The recovered donors of Cohort 3 showed two negative PCRs, clearance, or symptom resolution. Assay used: immunoSEQ multiplex PCR; TCRdb lists only in-frame clones, some missing. Here the sample spans under 200,000 clones, roughly 84% being singletons. The TCR sequence derives from a man aged 55 to 69 who had recovered from COVID-19. Source material: PBMCs or T cells enriched from blood (not recorded which). The V and J genes are TRBV19 and TRBJ2-3; D may be TRBD2 (7 bases). In DNA form, the CDR3 reads TGTGCCAGTACGGGGGGCCATGGAGATACGCAGTATTTT. Its protein is CASTGGHGDTQYF.